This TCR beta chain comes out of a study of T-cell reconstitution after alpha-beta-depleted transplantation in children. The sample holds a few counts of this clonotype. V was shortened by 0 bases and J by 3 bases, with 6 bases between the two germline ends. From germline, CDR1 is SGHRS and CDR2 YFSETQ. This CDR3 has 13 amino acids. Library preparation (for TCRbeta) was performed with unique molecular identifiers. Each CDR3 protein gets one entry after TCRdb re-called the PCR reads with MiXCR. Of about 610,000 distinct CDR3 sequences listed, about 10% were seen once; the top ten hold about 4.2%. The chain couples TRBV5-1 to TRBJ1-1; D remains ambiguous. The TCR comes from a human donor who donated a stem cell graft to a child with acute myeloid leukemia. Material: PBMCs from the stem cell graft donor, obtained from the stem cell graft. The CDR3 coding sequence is TGCGCCAGCAGCTTGGAACGGTACACTGAAGCTTTCTTT. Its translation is CASSLERYTEAFF. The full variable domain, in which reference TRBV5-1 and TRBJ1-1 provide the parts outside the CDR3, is KAGVTQTPRYLIKTRGQQVTLSCSPISGHRSVSWYQQTPGQGLQFLFEYFSETQRNKGNFPGRFSGRQFSNSRSEMNVSTLELGDSALYLCASSLERYTEAFFGQGTRLTVV.